The sequence of this T cell receptor beta chain was determined in a study of persistence of HIV-infected CD4 T cells. For the study at large: Donors were ART-treated; their CMV- and Gag-responding CD4+ T cells were isolated.

On this clone itself: What it binds is unknown.

Sequencing used immunoSEQ version 4 in survey mode. Only in-frame clones appear in the TCRdb table, and some are missing; sequencing was by immunoSEQ multiplex PCR. In the table there are about 37,000 clones, less than 90% of which are singletons. CDR3 length: 13 residues. Germline V CDR1 and CDR2: SNHLY, FYNNEI. The ends were cut back, 4 bases at V and 0 bases at J, with 6 bases in the middle. Lysates of CMV-infected fibroblasts at approximately 10 ug/mL stimulated these cells. Memory cells lacking CD40L and CD69 with high CD45RO were sorted. Study results and limitations: Antigen-responding cells were enriched for degenerate expanded CDR3beta sequences. Rare CMV-responding cells carrying HIV-1 proviruses were not analyzed separately for TCR.

This rearrangement joins TRBV2 to TRBJ1-1, with a possible D match to TRBD1 (5 bases). The clonotype originates from an adult man with HIV who was CMV-seropositive. Sequences were derived from CD4+ T cells sorted from PBMCs after roughly 19-hour stimulation, sampled from a patient who received antiretroviral therapy. The CDR3 DNA reads TGTGCCAGCAGTGGGACAATGAACACTGAAGCTTTCTTT. This sequence encodes CASSGTMNTEAFF.